Below, one T cell receptor (beta chain) is given with its context. Its antigen is as yet unknown. The data belong to a study of T cells in lung cancer brain metastases. Study-wide results and limits: Few clones were shared between paired lesions (mean Morisita approximately 0.23); most were lesion-specific.

Patients had resection for synchronous oligometastatic disease or delayed recurrence of a solitary brain metastasis. This CDR3 is built from 17 residues. From germline, CDR1 is SGHAT and CDR2 FQNNGV. The germline V and J ends were trimmed by 0 bases and 7 bases, with 19 bases remaining between them. Paired samples had equal genomic DNA input, ranging 2.24 to 4.92 ug. Method: immunoSEQ multiplex PCR; TCRdb's copy keeps in-frame clones and lacks some. The table includes approximately 3,000 clones, 91% detected once. This chain uses TRBV11-2 with TRBJ2-1; D is possibly TRBD1 or TRBD2 (6 bases each). Sequenced sample: tumor tissue from the primary lung tumor. The TCR comes from a man in his 70s with non-small cell lung cancer. The chain's CDR3 is CASSLEGARGRGNEQFF. In nucleotides, the CDR3 is TGTGCCAGCAGCTTAGAGGGGGCCAGGGGACGGGGGAATGAGCAGTTCTTC.